This passage covers 23 T cell receptor beta chains from one sample sequenced in a study of cytomegalovirus exposure and HLA in healthy donors. In the PCR, 60 Vbeta and 13 Jbeta primers were used. Using immunoSEQ multiplex PCR, the repertoire was profiled, and TCRdb retains in-frame clones only, with some absent. The repertoire holds 150,000 to 200,000 clones, with roughly 85% as singletons. Sequencing was performed on PBMCs. Receptors were obtained from a male donor in good health and CMV-seropositive.

The gene calls are TRBV11-2 and TRBJ1-1; 8 bases line up with TRBD1. CDR1 SGHAT and CDR2 FQNNGV come from the germline V gene. The CDR3 is made up of 14 amino acids. Trimming removed 3 bases from V and 6 bases from J; junction bases left unmatched: 6. Written as DNA, the CDR3 is TGTGCCAGCAGCTTGGGACAGGCCACCCCTGAAGCTTTCTTT. It yields the protein CASSLGQATPEAFF.

The chain couples TRBV5-1 to TRBJ2-7, with 9 bases identical to TRBD1. J lost 0 bases, V lost 4 bases, and 5 bases had no gene match. The CDR3 consists of 15 residues. Germline CDR1 SGHRS, CDR2 YFSETQ. CDR3 sequence (DNA): TGCGCCAGCAGCGGCGGGACAGGGACCTCCTACGAGCAGTACTTC. Its translation is CASSGGTGTSYEQYF.

The chain is built from TRBV19 and TRBJ1-6, with TRBD1 identical over 9 bases. V shed 6 bases and J 8 bases; nucleotides not matched to a gene: 11. The CDR3 consists of 16 residues. Germline values: CDR1 LNHDA, CDR2 SQIVND (reference sequence). DNA of the CDR3: TGTGCCAGTAGCCCGGGCCGGGACAGGGTGTATTCACCCCTCCACTTT. Translating gives CASSPGRDRVYSPLHF.

The V call is TRBV4-1, the J call TRBJ1-3; 10 bases are a match to TRBD1. From germline, CDR1 is MGHRA and CDR2 YSYEKL. Trimming at V came to 1 base and at J to 7 bases, leaving 10 bases not matched to a gene. CDR3 length equals 17 residues. The CDR3 region is CASSQVIGQGVSNTIYF. The CDR3 nucleotides are TGCGCCAGCAGCCAAGTTATAGGACAGGGGGTATCGAACACCATATATTTT.

V gene TRBV9 combines with J gene TRBJ2-1; D possibly corresponds to TRBD2 (6 bases). In germline, CDR1 is SGDLS, CDR2 YYNGEE. The V end was cut by 7 bases, the J end by 5 bases, with 19 bases between. This CDR3 comprises 15 residues. The CDR3 reads CASGPGLARNNEQFF. The CDR3 nucleotides are TGTGCCAGCGGGCCGGGGCTAGCGAGAAACAATGAGCAGTTCTTC.

This clone was detected a few times. The genes are TRBV5-1 and TRBJ1-4; 7 bases map to TRBD1. Trimming removed 5 bases from V and 8 bases from J; junction bases left unmatched: 12. Germline assignment: CDR1 SGHRS and CDR2 YFSETQ. CDR3 length: 15 residues. CDR3 amino acids: CASRGQSLGKEKLFF. In DNA, the CDR3 is TGCGCCAGCAGGGGACAGTCCTTAGGGAAGGAAAAACTGTTTTTT.

This clone has only one observation. CDR3 loop: CSALTGETQYF. The DNA for the CDR3 is TGCAGTGCCCTGACAGGAGAGACCCAGTACTTC. The J gene is TRBJ2-5, the V gene TRBV20-1, with D maybe TRBD1 (6 bases). In germline, CDR1 is DFQATT, CDR2 SNEGSKA (reference sequence). V shed 6 bases and J shed 4 bases, with 9 bases lying between them. The CDR3 contains 11 residues.

The V call is TRBV15, the J call TRBJ1-1, with D maybe TRBD1 (5 bases). The CDR3 is made up of 13 amino acids. V dropped 7 bases and J dropped 4 bases, with 13 bases sitting between them. From germline, CDR1 is LNHNV and CDR2 YYDKDF (reference sequence). The CDR3 coding sequence is TGTGCCACCACTGGGCGGGGGACCACTGAAGCTTTCTTT. Amino acid sequence: CATTGRGTTEAFF.

The chain carries TRBV7-2 and TRBJ2-7; 7 nucleotides line up with TRBD2. Germline V gives CDR1 SGHTA, CDR2 FQGNSA. The CDR3 totals 13 residues. After removal of 1 base from V and 6 bases from J, the junction contained 3 bases not matched to a gene. This CDR3 is CASSLGGGSEQYF. CDR3 sequence (DNA): TGTGCCAGCAGCTTAGGCGGGGGATCCGAGCAGTACTTC.

The chain recombines TRBV6-5 with TRBJ1-1, with D hard to call. This CDR3 is 14 amino acids long. CDR1 and CDR2 from the germline V gene are MNHEY and SVGAGI. V dropped 5 bases and J dropped 4 bases, with 14 bases sitting between them. The CDR3 bases are TGTGCCAGCAGTCTTATTAATCTCCCCACTGAAGCTTTCTTT. Residues: CASSLINLPTEAFF.

J is TRBJ1-2 and V is TRBV2; D is perhaps TRBD1 (6 bases). The CDR3 has 17 residues. Trimming stripped 2 bases from V and 8 bases from J, with 24 bases between. Germline CDR1 and CDR2: SNHLY and FYNNEI. The CDR3 coding sequence is TGTGCCAGCAGTGAAACAGCAGGGGCCGGAGGTGCTATCGGCTACACCTTC. This gives the protein CASSETAGAGGAIGYTF.

Only one count was recorded for this clone. V is TRBV4-3 and J is TRBJ1-1; no definite D call. The germline V and J ends were trimmed by 3 bases and 1 base, with 9 bases remaining between them. The CDR3 is made up of 14 amino acids. CDR1 LGHNA and CDR2 YSLEER come from the germline V gene. Here the CDR3 reads CASSQVPENTEAFF. The CDR3 DNA sequence: TGCGCCAGCAGCCAGGTTCCAGAGAACACTGAAGCTTTCTTT.

This clone has only one observation. One junction end disagrees with the germline gene, perhaps due to a read error. V usage is TRBV5-6 and J usage is TRBJ2-3; D perhaps matches TRBD2 (8 bases). This CDR3 region has 14 residues. The V gene's germline CDR1 is SGHDT and CDR2 YYEEEE. The CDR3 reads CATSREGALKTQYF. The CDR3 DNA follows: TGTGCCACCAGCCGGGAGGGGGCCCTTAAAACGCAGTATTTT.

This clone was recorded only once. This chain uses TRBV6-5 with TRBJ1-2; possibly TRBD1 for D (6 bases). CDR1 is MNHEY and CDR2 is SVGAGI in the germline V gene. The length of the CDR3 is 13 residues. Trimming left V 7 bases short and J 4 bases short, with 13 bases between. CDR3 amino acids: CASTSDRIYGYTF. The CDR3 nucleotides are TGTGCCAGCACCTCAGACAGGATCTATGGCTACACCTTC.

In this sample, this clone turned up a few times. This chain uses TRBV29-1 with TRBJ2-5; D unresolved. CDR1 and CDR2 (germline): SQVTM, ANQGSEA. V was trimmed by 4 bases and J by 5 bases, leaving 11 bases between them. The length of the CDR3 is 12 residues. The CDR3 DNA reads as TGCAGCGTTGTGGTGGTCGGGGAGACCCAGTACTTC. It specifies CSVVVVGETQYF. The full variable domain, its missing parts supplied by reference TRBV29-1 and TRBJ2-5, is SAVISQKPSRDICQRGTSLTIQCQVDSQVTMMFWYRQQPGQSLTLIATANQGSEATYESGFVIDKFPISRPNLTFSTLTVSNMSPEDSSIYLCSVVVVGETQYFGPGTRLLVL.

The chain links TRBV28 to TRBJ2-3, with 10 bases aligning to TRBD2. The CDR3 is 16 amino acids. Germline V gives CDR1 MDHEN, CDR2 SYDVKM. J lost 4 bases, V lost 5 bases, and 9 bases had no gene match. The CDR3 nucleotides read TGTGCCAGCAGTCTACTGGCTAGCGGGAGACCAGATACGCAGTATTTT. This encodes CASSLLASGRPDTQYF. Based on the CDR3 plus reference TRBV28 and TRBJ2-3, the full variable domain is DVKVTQSSRYLVKRTGEKVFLECVQDMDHENMFWYRQDPGLGLRLIYFSYDVKMKEKGDIPEGYSVSREKKERFSLILESASTNQTSMYLCASSLLASGRPDTQYFGPGTRLTVL.

The V gene is TRBV6-1, the J gene TRBJ1-2; 8 bases agree with TRBD1. The V and J ends lost 4 bases and 7 bases, in that order; junction bases with no gene match: 17. This CDR3 has 17 residues. Germline V CDR1 and CDR2: MNHNS, SASEGT. The CDR3 DNA sequence: TGTGCCAGCAGTGGGGGGACAGGCCTCGGGCCTAGGAGTGGCTACACCTTC. This translates into CASSGGTGLGPRSGYTF.

The chain couples TRBV27 to TRBJ2-7; 7 positions match TRBD2. The CDR3 loop spans 10 amino acids. The V segment lost 8 bases and the J segment 7 bases; nucleotides outside the gene matches: 2. Germline V CDR1 and CDR2: MNHEY, SMNVEV (reference sequence). The CDR3 is CASGRGEQYF. As DNA, the CDR3 is TGTGCCAGCGGGAGGGGTGAGCAGTACTTC.

The CDR3: CASSFRASGSYEQYF. CDR3 DNA: TGTGCCAGCAGCTTTCGGGCTAGCGGCTCCTACGAGCAGTACTTC. The rearrangement links TRBV5-6 to TRBJ2-7, with TRBD2 identical over 7 bases. With V trimmed by 2 bases and J by 0 bases, 5 bases remained unmatched. The CDR3 runs 15 residues. Germline V lookup: CDR1 SGHDT, CDR2 YYEEEE.

This clone has only one observation. The chain employs TRBV6-5 and TRBJ2-2; the match to TRBD1 covers 9 bases. V dropped 6 bases and J dropped 1; count of bases not matched to a gene: 3. Germline V gene lookup returns CDR1 MNHEY and CDR2 SVGAGI. This CDR3 has 15 residues. CDR3: CASRGQGENTGELFF. CDR3 in DNA: TGTGCCAGCAGGGGACAGGGAGAGAACACCGGGGAGCTGTTTTTT.

The chain couples TRBV7-2 to TRBJ2-7, with D possibly TRBD1 on 6 matching bases. V lost 3 bases to trimming and J lost 6 bases, with 21 bases between them. CDR1 is SGHTA and CDR2 is FQGNSA in the germline V gene. The CDR3 is made up of 16 amino acids. The CDR3: CASSFLGQTRGGEQYF. CDR3 in DNA: TGTGCCAGCAGCTTTCTTGGACAGACCCGTGGAGGCGAGCAGTACTTC.

This chain joins TRBV5-6 and TRBJ1-5; 11 positions agree with TRBD1. Per germline, CDR1 SGHDT and CDR2 YYEEEE. The CDR3 loop spans 15 amino acids. V was pared by 3 bases and J by 7 bases, with 6 bases of the junction left unmatched. CDR3 protein: CASSWGTGGEQPQHF. CDR3 nucleotides: TGTGCCAGCAGCTGGGGGACAGGGGGTGAGCAGCCCCAGCATTTT. The full variable domain, rest sourced from reference TRBV5-6 and TRBJ1-5, is DAGVTQSPTHLIKTRGQQVTLRCSPKSGHDTVSWYQQALGQGPQFIFQYYEEEERQRGNFPDRFSGHQFPNYSSELNVNALLLGDSALYLCASSWGTGGEQPQHFGDGTRLSIL.

The V gene is TRBV10-1, the J gene TRBJ2-7, with 12 bases identical to TRBD1. Trimming cost V 6 bases and J 5 bases; bases outside gene matches: 11. Germline-derived CDR1 and CDR2 are WNHNN and SYGVQD (reference sequence). The CDR3 spans 16 residues. This CDR3 is CASRLTGTGGFHEQYF. In DNA form, the CDR3 reads TGCGCCAGCAGGCTCACCGGGACAGGGGGCTTCCACGAGCAGTACTTC.